The TCR beta chain under discussion was sequenced for a study of blood T cell repertoires in COVID-19. Across the whole study: The United States, Italy and Spain supplied acute and convalescent COVID-19 samples.

The germline V gene encodes CDR1 LNHDA and CDR2 SQIVND (reference sequence). The CDR3 is 14 residues long. V lost 3 bases to trimming and J lost 0 bases, with 8 bases between them. The table came from immunoSEQ multiplex PCR; TCRdb's copy has only in-frame clones and leaves some out. The sample lists some 370,000 clones; around 87% were seen once. The chain carries TRBV19 and TRBJ1-1, with D possibly matching TRBD1 (5 bases). The TCR comes from a woman aged 25 to 39 with COVID-19, enrolled during active disease. What was sequenced was peripheral blood. The CDR3 spells CASSMTAMNTEAFF. The CDR3, as DNA: TGTGCCAGTAGTATGACAGCAATGAACACTGAAGCTTTCTTT.